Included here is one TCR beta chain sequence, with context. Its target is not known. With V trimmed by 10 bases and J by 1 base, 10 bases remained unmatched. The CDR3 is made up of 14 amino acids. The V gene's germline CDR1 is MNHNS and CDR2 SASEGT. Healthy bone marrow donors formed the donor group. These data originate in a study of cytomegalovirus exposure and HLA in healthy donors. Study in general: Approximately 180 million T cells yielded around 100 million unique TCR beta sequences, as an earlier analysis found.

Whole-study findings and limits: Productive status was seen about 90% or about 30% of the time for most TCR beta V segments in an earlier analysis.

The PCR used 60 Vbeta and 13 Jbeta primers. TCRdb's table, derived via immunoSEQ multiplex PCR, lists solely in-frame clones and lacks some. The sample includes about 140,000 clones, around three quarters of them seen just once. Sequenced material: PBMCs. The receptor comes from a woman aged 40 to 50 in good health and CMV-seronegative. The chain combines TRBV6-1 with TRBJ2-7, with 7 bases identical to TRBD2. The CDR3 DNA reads TGTGCCACCCTCCTTTGGGAGGGGTCCTACGAGCAGTACTTC. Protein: CATLLWEGSYEQYF.